These T cell receptor beta chains were read from a single sample in a study of type 1 regulatory T cells. TCRdb ran MiXCR on the reads and lists one entry per CDR3 protein. Altogether 60,000 to 70,000 distinct CDR3 sequences are present, roughly 49% being singletons, with the ten largest covering approximately 2%. For these receptors, no antigen is known. Sample: cultured non-Tr1 T cells, either the whole culture or a sorted T cell fraction (not recorded which). The receptor set was obtained from a human donor in good health. The CDR3 runs from the conserved cysteine through the conserved F or W. The D gene is left open where the match is weak. Clone size is not always given. Where it is, it says once, few, many or a class for expanded clones.

d_call	cdr3_length	j_call	v_call	clone_size	cdr3_aa	cdr3_nt
-	12	TRBJ2-1	TRBV5-1	few	CASADGYNEQFF	TGCGCCAGCGCGGACGGGTACAATGAGCAGTTCTTC
-	11	TRBJ2-1	TRBV11-2	few	CASSSGNEQFF	TGTGCCAGCAGCTCGGGAAATGAGCAGTTCTTC
-	16	TRBJ1-1	TRBV5-1	-	CASSPAPDLSATEAFF	TGCGCCAGCAGCCCTGCTCCCGACTTATCGGCAACTGAAGCTTTCTTT
-	17	TRBJ1-3	TRBV30	-	CAWSVRTATGSGNTIYF	TGTGCCTGGAGTGTTCGGACCGCTACAGGGTCTGGAAACACCATATATTTT
-	13	TRBJ2-5	TRBV5-1	-	CASSSRAQETQYF	TGCGCCAGCAGCTCGAGGGCTCAAGAGACCCAGTACTTC
TRBD2	15	TRBJ2-1	TRBV3-1	few	CASSQDTGGANEQFF	TGTGCCAGCAGCCAAGATACCGGGGGGGCCAATGAGCAGTTCTTC
-	12	TRBJ1-1	TRBV11-2	-	CASRRLGSEAFF	TGTGCCAGCAGACGCCTCGGGAGTGAAGCTTTCTTT
TRBD1	16	TRBJ1-1	TRBV12-3/TRBV12-4	-	CASSSGTGSGGTEAFF	TGTGCCAGCAGTAGCGGGACAGGGAGTGGAGGCACTGAAGCTTTCTTT
-	15	TRBJ1-6	TRBV5-1	-	CASSLAGQRDSPLHF	TGCGCCAGCAGCTTGGCCGGACAGCGCGATTCACCCCTCCACTTT
TRBD1	12	TRBJ1-2	TRBV20-1	-	CSATTGIYGYTF	TGCAGTGCTACGACAGGGATCTATGGCTACACCTTC
TRBD2	12	TRBJ2-3	TRBV9	-	CASSERGGTQYF	TGTGCCAGCAGCGAGCGGGGGGGTACGCAGTATTTT
-	15	TRBJ2-3	TRBV6-2/TRBV6-3	-	CASSYGGVGGDTQYF	TGTGCCAGCAGTTACGGTGGGGTTGGGGGAGATACGCAGTATTTT
-	16	TRBJ2-1	TRBV20-1	-	CSARTLLRGSYNEQFF	TGCAGTGCTAGAACTTTGCTGAGGGGCTCCTACAATGAGCAGTTCTTC
TRBD1	16	TRBJ2-1	TRBV19	-	CASSSSGGAAYNEQFF	TGTGCCAGTAGCTCCTCAGGGGGCGCGGCCTACAATGAGCAGTTCTTC
TRBD1	15	TRBJ1-6	TRBV3-1	-	CASRFGQGGNSPLHF	TGTGCCAGCAGGTTCGGACAGGGGGGAAATTCACCCCTCCACTTT
-	11	TRBJ2-1	TRBV2	-	CASGPFSEQFF	TGTGCCAGCGGGCCCTTTTCTGAGCAGTTCTTC
TRBD2	17	TRBJ2-5	TRBV24-1	-	CATSDPGLAGSQETQYF	TGTGCCACCAGTGACCCCGGACTAGCGGGGAGCCAAGAGACCCAGTACTTC
-	16	TRBJ1-4	TRBV4-1	-	CASSHPRGKANEKLFF	TGCGCCAGCAGCCATCCGCGGGGGAAAGCTAATGAAAAACTGTTTTTT
-	14	TRBJ1-1	TRBV7-9	few	CASILGGANTEAFF	TGTGCCAGCATCCTTGGGGGTGCGAACACTGAAGCTTTCTTT
TRBD2	18	TRBJ2-3	TRBV11-3	-	CASSLGGTSQSSTDTQYF	TGTGCCAGCAGCTTAGGAGGGACTAGCCAATCTAGCACAGATACGCAGTATTTT
-	16	TRBJ1-3	TRBV19	few	CASSVQEKLAGNTIYF	TGTGCCAGTAGTGTCCAGGAGAAACTGGCGGGAAACACCATATATTTT
-	15	TRBJ2-5	TRBV23-1	-	CASSQFRDCGETQYF	TGCGCCAGCAGTCAATTTCGTGACTGCGGGGAGACCCAGTACTTC
-	17	TRBJ2-1	TRBV5-5	few	CASSWSLGGGMYNEQFF	TGTGCCAGCAGCTGGAGTCTTGGGGGTGGTATGTACAATGAGCAGTTCTTC
-	16	TRBJ1-1	TRBV9	-	CASSDPRGTLNTEAFF	TGTGCCAGCAGCGACCCTCGTGGGACGCTTAACACTGAAGCTTTCTTT
-	14	TRBJ1-2	TRBV6-6	-	CASSYSAQGRGYTF	TGTGCCAGCAGTTACTCGGCTCAGGGACGTGGCTACACCTTC
-	14	TRBJ1-2	TRBV6-5	-	CASSPQWAGYGYTF	TGTGCCAGCAGTCCCCAGTGGGCAGGGTATGGCTACACCTTC
-	14	TRBJ1-1	TRBV20-1	-	CSARGLRDGTEAFF	TGCAGTGCTAGGGGCCTCAGGGATGGCACTGAAGCTTTCTTT
TRBD2	20	TRBJ2-2	TRBV7-3	-	CASSPGLGGGSIFDTGELFF	TGTGCCAGCAGCCCGGGACTGGGCGGGGGGAGCATTTTCGACACCGGGGAGCTGTTTTTT
TRBD1	13	TRBJ1-2	TRBV24-1	few	CATSVKGAQGYTF	TGTGCCACCAGTGTGAAGGGGGCGCAAGGCTACACCTTC
-	13	TRBJ1-2	TRBV2	-	CASSDIGNYGYTF	TGTGCCAGCAGTGATATAGGAAACTATGGCTACACCTTC
-	15	TRBJ2-1	TRBV10-3	few	CAITEGQTGYNEQFF	TGTGCCATCACCGAAGGGCAGACGGGTTACAATGAGCAGTTCTTC
-	14	TRBJ1-2	TRBV7-9	few	CASSLAGGRRGYTF	TGTGCCAGCAGCTTAGCGGGGGGAAGGCGAGGCTACACCTTC
-	14	TRBJ2-5	TRBV20-1	many	CSARVPGGAQTQYF	TGCAGTGCTAGAGTGCCTGGGGGGGCCCAGACCCAGTACTTC
-	17	TRBJ1-5	TRBV6-2/TRBV6-3	-	CASTKTGTRLSNQPQHF	TGTGCCAGCACCAAAACAGGGACCCGGCTTAGCAATCAGCCCCAGCATTTT
TRBD1	14	TRBJ1-2	TRBV7-9	-	CASSLGTGGAGYTF	TGTGCCAGCAGCTTAGGAACAGGGGGCGCGGGCTACACCTTC
-	14	TRBJ1-5	TRBV3-1	-	CASSQGRTGQPQHF	TGTGCCAGCAGCCAAGGGCGTACTGGTCAGCCCCAGCATTTT